This TCR beta chain comes out of a study of T-cell reconstitution after alpha-beta-depleted transplantation in children. General observations from the study: The study traced high day-60 TCRbeta diversity in some patients to surviving recipient T cells and thymic progenitors. There were reportedly several hundred expanded graft clones from which alpha-beta T cells came about two months after transplant. Once a year had passed after transplant, T-cell counts and diversity came mostly from newly produced T cells.

The CDR3 extends over 14 amino acids. Unmatched junction bases numbered 4, after V lost 3 bases and J lost 2 bases. This clonotype was observed at least ten times. No antigen is known for it. As it was prepared, the TCRbeta library received unique molecular identifiers. From the PCR reads, TCRdb called clonotypes with MiXCR, one entry per CDR3 protein. Among about 300,000 distinct CDR3 sequences listed, 10% were seen once. The sample was PBMCs, taken before TCRalphabeta/CD19-depleted stem cell transplant. This chain connects TRBV12-3 or TRBV12-4 to TRBJ2-7; 7 bases map to TRBD2. The sequence derives from a boy in the first two years of life with acute myeloid leukemia, due to receive a stem cell transplant. The CDR3 loop is CASSFRGGTYEQYF. The CDR3, as DNA: TGTGCCAGCAGTTTTCGCGGGGGTACCTACGAGCAGTACTTC.